This entry lists 8 T cell receptor beta chains sequenced from one sample in a study of blood T cell repertoires in COVID-19. TCRdb keeps only in-frame clones here, not all; method: immunoSEQ multiplex PCR. The sample includes roughly 97,000 clones, about 80% seen only once; the top ten take approximately 3.3%. Material: peripheral blood. The receptor source for this set is a woman of 80 years or more with active or convalescent COVID-19.

The V call is TRBV5-5, the J call TRBJ1-1, with D tentatively TRBD1 (6 bases). Trimming pared 3 bases from V and 6 bases from J, leaving 24 bases between. There are 17 residues in the CDR3. The V gene's germline CDR1 is SGHKS and CDR2 YYEKEE (reference sequence). CDR3 loop: CASSSDYRVRFTAEAFF. In DNA, the CDR3 is TGTGCCAGCAGCTCAGATTACAGGGTAAGATTTACGGCTGAAGCTTTCTTT. Using reference TRBV5-5 and TRBJ1-1 for the parts outside the CDR3, the full variable domain is DAGVTQSPTHLIKTRGQQVTLRCSPISGHKSVSWYQQVLGQGPQFIFQYYEKEERGRGNFPDRFSARQFPNYSSELNVNALLLGDSALYLCASSSDYRVRFTAEAFFGQGTRLTVV.

CDR3 nucleotides: TGCAGCGCCTATCGGACTCATGAGCAGTTCTTC. Amino acid sequence: CSAYRTHEQFF. This chain connects TRBV29-1 to TRBJ2-1, with a possible D match to TRBD2 (5 bases). CDR1 and CDR2 (germline): SQVTM, ANQGSEA. With 7 bases removed from V and 8 bases from J, the gap between germline ends came to 12 bases. This CDR3 spans 11 amino acids.

The rearrangement uses TRBV30 and TRBJ1-2, with 7 positions matching TRBD1. Germline CDR1 reads GTSNPN; CDR2 reads SVGIG (reference sequence). V gave up 2 bases and J gave up 4 bases; unmatched junction bases: 7. This CDR3 has 14 residues. CDR3 DNA sequence: TGTGCCTGGAGTCCCACCGGGACAGCCTATGGCTACACCTTC. This sequence encodes CAWSPTGTAYGYTF. The full variable domain, its missing parts supplied by reference TRBV30 and TRBJ1-2, is SQTIHQWPATLVQPVGSPLSLECTVEGTSNPNLYWYRQAAGRGLQLLFYSVGIGQISSEVPQNLSASRPQDRQFILSSKKLLLSDSGFYLCAWSPTGTAYGYTFGSGTRLTVV.

This clone occurred once. J is TRBJ1-1 and V is TRBV7-2; D gene ambiguous. In germline, CDR1 is SGHTA, CDR2 FQGNSA. V was trimmed by 3 bases and J by 7 bases, leaving 21 bases between them. This CDR3 spans 16 amino acids. CDR3 sequence (DNA): TGTGCCAGCAGCTTCACTCGCCGGGGATTAAAAAATGAAGCTTTCTTT. This translates into CASSFTRRGLKNEAFF.

The chain couples TRBV7-9 to TRBJ2-1, with D possibly matching TRBD2 (5 bases). This CDR3 contains 19 residues. Germline assignment: CDR1 SEHNR and CDR2 FQNEAQ (reference sequence). Trimming removed 5 bases from V and 0 bases from J, with 23 bases in between. The CDR3 protein is CASSHASIEGPSSYNEQFF. In nucleotides, the CDR3 is TGTGCCAGCAGCCATGCGTCTATTGAGGGTCCCAGCTCCTACAATGAGCAGTTCTTC.

The rearrangement links TRBV28 to TRBJ1-4, with a weak D call TRBD1 (6 bases). Trimming removed 7 bases from V and 5 bases from J, with 14 bases in between. CDR1 and CDR2 from the germline V gene are MDHEN and SYDVKM. This CDR3 is built from 14 residues. CDR3 sequence: CASNLDRPNEKLFF. The CDR3 nucleotides read TGTGCCAGCAATCTGGACAGACCGAATGAAAAACTGTTTTTT.

V is TRBV14 and J is TRBJ2-2, with 8 bases lining up with TRBD2. After removal of 3 bases from V and 2 bases from J, the junction contained 5 bases not matched to a gene. Germline CDR1 and CDR2: SGHDN and FVKESK. The CDR3 is 16 residues long. CDR3 protein: CASSHRLAGNTGELFF. In DNA, the CDR3 is TGTGCCAGCAGCCATCGCCTAGCGGGTAACACCGGGGAGCTGTTTTTT.

V usage is TRBV6-2 or TRBV6-3 and J usage is TRBJ1-3; 7 bases are a match to TRBD1. J was trimmed by 0 bases and V by 2 bases; bases with no gene match: 4. Germline lookup yields CDR1 MNHEY and CDR2 SVGEGT. The CDR3 totals 16 residues. CDR3 amino acids: CASSYGQVLSGNTIYF. In nucleotides, the CDR3 is TGTGCCAGCAGTTACGGACAGGTCCTCTCTGGAAACACCATATATTTT.